This entry concerns a single T cell receptor (beta chain). Its antigen is unknown. At one end, the junction sequence differs from germline, possibly due to a read error. This sample was included in a study of cytomegalovirus exposure and HLA in healthy donors. Study-level information: Earlier results showed 117 million unique TCR beta sequences derived from roughly 190 million T cells. Points from the study as a whole: Sequencing depth across donors, presence/absence analyses assumed, was roughly uniform. Later analysis placed DRB1 highest and HLA-C lowest in TCR association rates, which differed by HLA locus.

Vbeta (60) and Jbeta (13) primers were used in the PCR. Profiling relied on immunoSEQ multiplex PCR, and the TCRdb table lists in-frame clones only, not all of them. Seen here are roughly 130,000 clones, 60% to 85% observed once, and the top ten hold approximately 2%. Healthy people donating bone marrow made up the donors. Germline assignment: CDR1 SEHNR and CDR2 FQNEAQ (reference sequence). The CDR3 is 15 residues long. The TCR originated in a middle-aged man in good health and CMV-seronegative. What was sequenced was PBMCs. The chain uses TRBV7-9 and TRBJ2-1, with TRBD2 matching 7 bases. The CDR3 is CSSSLGLAAYNEQFF. Here the CDR3 DNA reads TGTTCCAGCAGCTTAGGTCTAGCGGCATACAATGAGCAGTTCTTC.